This T cell receptor (beta chain) was obtained from a study of tumor T cells in aggressive B-cell lymphoma. Clones were read by immunoSEQ multiplex PCR, and TCRdb kept only the in-frame ones, dropping some. The data hold fewer than 3,000 clones, with about 90% observed a single time. CDR1 and CDR2 (germline): SGHRS, YFSETQ. V was cut by 2 bases and J by 6 bases, with 32 bases left in between. This CDR3 has 20 residues. The sequenced sample consisted of tumor tissue. The sequence derives from an adult with diffuse large B cell lymphoma. V is TRBV5-1 and J is TRBJ2-5, with a weak D call TRBD2 (6 bases). The CDR3 here is CASSFLPGGREEGTKQTQYF. The CDR3 nucleotides are TGCGCCAGCAGCTTCCTCCCTGGGGGAAGGGAGGAAGGTACCAAGCAGACCCAGTACTTC.